These T cell receptor beta chains were read from a single sample in a study of blood T cell repertoires in COVID-19. The repertoire was sequenced with immunoSEQ multiplex PCR; TCRdb's copy has only in-frame clones and lacks some. The table has roughly 110,000 clones, 75% to 90% seen once. Specimen: peripheral blood. Source of these receptors: a woman between 50 and 59 years old with acute or convalescent COVID-19. The CDR3 runs from the conserved cysteine through the conserved F or W. Each record gives: V gene, clone size, D gene, J gene, CDR3 protein, CDR3 DNA. A D gene is named only where the DNA matches it firmly. The listing skips clone size in some rows; elsewhere it reads once, few, many or a size class.

V: TRBV6-1
size: -
D: TRBD1
J: TRBJ1-1
CDR3: CASSERTGMNTEAFF
DNA: TGTGCCAGCAGTGAAAGGACAGGGATGAACACTGAAGCTTTCTTT

V: TRBV6-5
size: -
D: TRBD1
J: TRBJ1-1
CDR3: CASSFSGGIRAFF
DNA: TGTGCCAGCAGTTTCTCAGGGGGAATTCGAGCTTTCTTT

V: TRBV27
size: -
D: -
J: TRBJ2-7
CDR3: CASSSSAGPITYEQYF
DNA: TGTGCCAGCAGTTCCTCGGCGGGGCCGATAACCTACGAGCAGTACTTC

V: TRBV20-1
size: -
D: TRBD2
J: TRBJ2-1
CDR3: CSASVGGSSYNEQFF
DNA: TGCAGTGCTAGTGTCGGCGGGAGCTCCTACAATGAGCAGTTCTTC

V: TRBV7-3
size: -
D: -
J: TRBJ1-1
CDR3: CASSPGTEAFF
DNA: TGTGCCAGCAGCCCAGGTACTGAAGCTTTCTTT

V: TRBV7-3
size: -
D: TRBD2
J: TRBJ2-1
CDR3: CASSLKGPGLAIKNNEQFF
DNA: TGTGCCAGCAGCTTAAAAGGTCCGGGACTAGCGATAAAAAACAATGAGCAGTTCTTC

V: TRBV11-3
size: -
D: TRBD1
J: TRBJ1-1
CDR3: CASSLRGTGETEAFF
DNA: TGTGCCAGCAGCTTACGGGGGACAGGGGAAACTGAAGCTTTCTTT

V: TRBV11-2
size: -
D: TRBD2
J: TRBJ2-5
CDR3: CASSFTGGLETQYF
DNA: TGTGCCAGCAGCTTTACCGGGGGGTTGGAGACCCAGTACTTC

V: TRBV20-1
size: -
D: TRBD1
J: TRBJ1-2
CDR3: CSAPGGNGYTF
DNA: TGCAGTGCACCAGGGGGTAATGGCTACACCTTC

V: TRBV7-9
size: -
D: TRBD1
J: TRBJ2-5
CDR3: CASSRWTGDQETQYF
DNA: TGTGCCAGCAGCCGATGGACAGGGGACCAAGAGACCCAGTACTTC

V: TRBV7-8
size: -
D: TRBD1
J: TRBJ1-1
CDR3: CASSLSDRVLNTEAFF
DNA: TGTGCCAGCAGCCTCTCGGACAGGGTTCTGAACACTGAAGCTTTCTTT

V: TRBV28
size: -
D: -
J: TRBJ1-5
CDR3: CASSTPGSQPQHF
DNA: TGTGCCAGCAGTACCCCCGGGTCTCAGCCCCAGCATTTT

V: TRBV12-3/TRBV12-4
size: -
D: TRBD2
J: TRBJ2-3
CDR3: CASLGGDTQYF
DNA: TGTGCCAGTTTGGGAGGGGATACGCAGTATTTT

V: TRBV2
size: once
D: -
J: TRBJ2-7
CDR3: CASSEDQSYEQYF
DNA: TGTGCCAGCAGTGAAGATCAGTCCTACGAGCAGTACTTC

V: TRBV3-1/TRBV3-2
size: few
D: -
J: TRBJ1-1
CDR3: CASSPMGALVEAFF
DNA: TGTGCCAGCAGCCCCATGGGGGCATTGGTGGAAGCTTTCTTT

V: TRBV28
size: few
D: -
J: TRBJ1-2
CDR3: CASRGVEKVYYGYTF
DNA: TGTGCCAGCAGAGGGGTTGAAAAGGTGTATTATGGCTACACCTTC

V: TRBV30
size: -
D: TRBD1
J: TRBJ1-2
CDR3: CAHGLRQGGGYTF
DNA: TGTGCCCACGGATTGAGACAGGGAGGTGGCTACACCTTC

V: TRBV3-1/TRBV3-2
size: -
D: TRBD1
J: TRBJ2-2
CDR3: CASSQDTWTGNTGELFF
DNA: TGTGCCAGCAGCCAAGATACCTGGACAGGGAACACCGGGGAGCTGTTTTTT

V: TRBV19
size: -
D: TRBD1
J: TRBJ1-5
CDR3: CASSPGQGLRGNQPQHF
DNA: TGTGCCAGTAGCCCTGGACAGGGTTTAAGGGGAAATCAGCCCCAGCATTTT

V: TRBV18
size: -
D: TRBD1
J: TRBJ1-2
CDR3: CASSPPPGTGTGYTF
DNA: TGTGCCAGCTCACCACCCCCCGGGACAGGGACTGGCTACACCTTC

V: TRBV21-1
size: -
D: -
J: TRBJ2-5
CDR3: CASSKGGQPETQYF
DNA: TGTGCCAGCAGCAAAGGGGGACAGCCCGAGACCCAGTACTTC

V: TRBV5-8
size: -
D: -
J: TRBJ1-2
CDR3: CASSLSRAPGGYTF
DNA: TGTGCCAGCAGCTTGAGCAGGGCCCCCGGTGGCTACACCTTC

V: TRBV19
size: -
D: -
J: TRBJ1-1
CDR3: CASSPTRGGHVGEAFF
DNA: TGTGCCAGTAGTCCAACCCGGGGAGGACACGTAGGTGAAGCTTTCTTT

V: TRBV25-1
size: -
D: -
J: TRBJ1-4
CDR3: CASSEYGGNEKLFF
DNA: TGTGCCAGCAGTGAATACGGAGGGAATGAAAAACTGTTTTTT

V: TRBV19
size: -
D: -
J: TRBJ2-7
CDR3: CASSFPGISYEQYF
DNA: TGTGCCAGTAGTTTTCCCGGGATCTCCTACGAGCAGTACTTC

V: TRBV7-3
size: -
D: TRBD1
J: TRBJ2-7
CDR3: CASSLDRGNEQYF
DNA: TGTGCCAGCAGCTTAGACAGGGGGAACGAGCAGTACTTC

V: TRBV6-1
size: -
D: -
J: TRBJ2-7
CDR3: CASSDLASEQYF
DNA: TGTGCCAGCAGTGATTTGGCCTCCGAGCAGTACTTC

V: TRBV15
size: few
D: TRBD2
J: TRBJ2-3
CDR3: CATSRDSGSGTDTQYF
DNA: TGTGCCACCAGCAGAGATAGCGGGAGTGGTACAGATACGCAGTATTTT

V: TRBV6-1
size: -
D: TRBD1
J: TRBJ1-1
CDR3: CASSETGGYTEAFF
DNA: TGTGCCAGCAGTGAGACAGGGGGGTACACTGAAGCTTTCTTT

V: TRBV28
size: -
D: -
J: TRBJ2-5
CDR3: CASSSERTPQETQYF
DNA: TGTGCCAGCAGTTCGGAACGGACACCCCAAGAGACCCAGTACTTC

V: TRBV2
size: -
D: TRBD1
J: TRBJ1-1
CDR3: CASSVPGQAGNTEAFF
DNA: TGTGCCAGCAGTGTACCGGGACAGGCGGGGAACACTGAAGCTTTCTTT

V: TRBV19
size: -
D: -
J: TRBJ2-2
CDR3: CATRGEGFSGELFF
DNA: TGTGCCACTAGAGGAGAGGGTTTCTCCGGGGAGCTGTTTTTT

V: TRBV3-1/TRBV3-2
size: -
D: -
J: TRBJ1-1
CDR3: CASTQVEGEAFF
DNA: TGTGCCAGCACCCAGGTGGAGGGTGAAGCTTTCTTT

V: TRBV28
size: -
D: TRBD1
J: TRBJ2-3
CDR3: CASRGGLADTQYF
DNA: TGTGCCAGCAGAGGGGGCCTGGCAGATACGCAGTATTTT

V: TRBV27
size: once
D: TRBD1
J: TRBJ1-2
CDR3: CASSPGQGAPYYGYTF
DNA: TGTGCCAGCAGCCCAGGACAGGGGGCCCCATACTATGGCTACACCTTC

V: TRBV23-1
size: -
D: -
J: TRBJ1-2
CDR3: CASSQSTAGGAGYGYTF
DNA: TGCGCCAGCAGTCAATCAACGGCTGGGGGCGCCGGCTATGGCTACACCTTC

V: TRBV7-9
size: -
D: TRBD1
J: TRBJ1-3
CDR3: CASSLEGQGNTIYF
DNA: TGTGCCAGCAGCTTAGAGGGACAGGGTAACACCATATATTTT

V: TRBV3-1/TRBV3-2
size: -
D: -
J: TRBJ1-2
CDR3: CASSQEVGYGYTF
DNA: TGTGCCAGCAGCCAAGAGGTCGGCTATGGCTACACCTTC

V: TRBV12-3/TRBV12-4
size: -
D: TRBD1
J: TRBJ1-2
CDR3: CASSGTGRGYTF
DNA: TGTGCCAGCAGCGGGACAGGAAGAGGCTACACCTTC

V: TRBV28
size: -
D: -
J: TRBJ1-5
CDR3: CASRGNNYPPQHF
DNA: TGTGCCAGTAGGGGCAACAATTATCCGCCCCAGCATTTT

V: TRBV9
size: -
D: -
J: TRBJ2-5
CDR3: CASSVGTPRGETQYF
DNA: TGTGCCAGCAGCGTAGGCACGCCCAGAGGGGAGACCCAGTACTTC

V: TRBV9
size: -
D: -
J: TRBJ1-4
CDR3: CASSTGGTNEKLFF
DNA: TGTGCCAGCAGCACGGGGGGAACTAATGAAAAACTGTTTTTT

V: TRBV7-6
size: -
D: -
J: TRBJ1-5
CDR3: CASSQMGGGHQPQHF
DNA: TGTGCCAGCAGCCAGATGGGGGGGGGCCATCAGCCCCAGCATTTT

V: TRBV5-1
size: -
D: TRBD1
J: TRBJ2-5
CDR3: CASSGQGLETQYF
DNA: TGCGCCAGCAGTGGACAGGGGTTAGAGACCCAGTACTTC

V: TRBV18
size: -
D: -
J: TRBJ1-4
CDR3: CASSERRNNEKLFF
DNA: TGTGCCAGCTCAGAGAGGCGGAATAATGAAAAACTGTTTTTT

V: TRBV5-5
size: -
D: TRBD1
J: TRBJ1-2
CDR3: CASSLSGTGGYGYTF
DNA: TGTGCCAGCAGCCTATCCGGGACAGGGGGATATGGCTACACCTTC

V: TRBV6-5
size: -
D: TRBD1
J: TRBJ1-2
CDR3: CASSYRDRGLGGYTF
DNA: TGTGCCAGCAGTTACAGGGACAGGGGGCTGGGGGGCTACACCTTC

V: TRBV4-1
size: -
D: -
J: TRBJ1-5
CDR3: CASSQEGAGANQPQHF
DNA: TGCGCCAGCAGCCAAGAAGGAGCGGGAGCAAATCAGCCCCAGCATTTT

V: TRBV2
size: -
D: TRBD2
J: TRBJ2-3
CDR3: CAGGNTDTQYF
DNA: TGTGCGGGGGGGAACACAGATACGCAGTATTTT

V: TRBV10-3
size: -
D: -
J: TRBJ1-5
CDR3: CAISESEGLVQPQHF
DNA: TGTGCCATCAGTGAGTCAGAGGGATTGGTTCAGCCCCAGCATTTT